The source of this T cell receptor (beta chain) is a study of shared clonotypes between healthy human individuals. Broader study findings: A reduction in generation probabilities was seen for non-shared clonotypes relative to those shared by all four donors. Naive subsets typically showed greater estimated richness than memory subsets. Of the naive CD4 clonotypes, 4% to 5% were shared across a handful of donors.

Regarding this clone: What it recognizes is unknown.

The authors loaded about 0.2 ug DNA, roughly 33,000 T cell genomes, into sorted-subset replicate PCRs. TCRdb keeps only in-frame clones here, not all; method: immunoSEQ multiplex PCR. The data show roughly 2 million clones, approximately 94% seen once. The naive CD8 fraction comprised CD45RO-negative cells positively selected for CCR7 and excluded terminally differentiated effector memory CD45RA+ cells. The V gene lost 0 bases and the J gene lost 4 bases, with 10 bases spanning the gap. The CDR3 has 15 amino acids. Germline assignment: CDR1 SNHLY and CDR2 FYNNEI. The sequence was obtained from a man younger than 35 in good health. The specimen sequenced was naive CD8+ T cells sorted from blood. V and J are TRBV2 and TRBJ1-5, with no clear D. The CDR3 DNA reads as TGTGCCAGCAGTGAAGCGCTTTTGGGGAATCAGCCCCAGCATTTT. Protein: CASSEALLGNQPQHF.